This T cell receptor (beta chain) comes out of a study of T-cell memory formation after mild COVID-19. Study conclusions and caveats: Specificity for SARS-CoV-2 was not confirmed among the second-wave clones peaking on day 37. A balance of CD4 and CD8 characterized clones contracting day 15 to 85, whereas later expanders leaned CD4+. CD4+ clones that contracted lay mainly in CM and EM; CD8+ ones lay in EMRA.

Researchers used 5'RACE with constant-segment primers to make TCR alpha and TCR beta cDNA libraries that carry sample barcodes and UMIs. TCRdb re-called the 5' RACE reads through MiXCR, storing one row per CDR3 protein. The table shows some 210,000 distinct CDR3 sequences, with around 16% occurring only once. This clonotype turned up a few times. Its antigen is not identified. Trimming cost V 5 bases and J 2 bases, with 7 bases left between them. This CDR3 comprises 14 residues. The sample consisted of PBMCs or a T cell subset sorted from them (not recorded which). This receptor was obtained from an adult woman who had mild COVID-19 (a few samples of this study predate the infection). Cell type and time point are not known. The J gene is TRBJ2-6, the V gene TRBV12-3 or TRBV12-4; D uncertain. CDR3 in amino acids: CASSHSTGANVLTF. The CDR3 region has the DNA TGTGCCAGCAGTCACTCTACTGGGGCCAACGTCCTGACTTTC.